These 13 T cell receptor beta chains originate from one sample sequenced in a study of CD8 T cells in Susac syndrome. With random hexamers, roughly 0.45 to 1 ug RNA was reverse transcribed. TCRdb fed the immunoSEQ multiplex PCR reads into MiXCR, producing one record per CDR3 protein. The sample shows some 130,000 distinct CDR3 sequences, 90% to 95% of them seen only once. The sequencing input was CD8+ T cells from PBMCs. The receptors come from a human donor with multiple sclerosis.

The J gene is TRBJ2-7, the V gene TRBV21-1. TRBV21-1 is reported as a pseudogene. CDR3 length: 16 amino acids. Here the CDR3 reads CASSKATIFVSYEQYF. The CDR3 nucleotides are TGTGCCAGCAGCAAAGCCACCATCTTTGTCTCCTACGAGCAGTACTTC.

This chain uses TRBV3-1 with TRBJ2-4; D is unresolved. V was pared by 4 bases and J by 3 bases, with 13 bases between. Germline loops: CDR1 LGHDT, CDR2 YNNKEL (reference sequence). The CDR3 loop spans 15 amino acids. CDR3 protein: CASSPVGQYKNIQYF. In DNA form, the CDR3 reads TGTGCCAGCAGCCCCGTCGGGCAGTACAAAAACATTCAGTACTTC. The full variable domain, with the rest looked up from reference TRBV3-1 and TRBJ2-4, is DTAVSQTPKYLVTQMGNDKSIKCEQNLGHDTMYWYKQDSKKFLKIMFSYNNKELIINETVPNRFSPKSPDKAHLNLHINSLELGDSAVYFCASSPVGQYKNIQYFGAGTRLSVL.

The chain is built from TRBV7-3 and TRBJ2-1; weak D call: TRBD1 (6 bases). This CDR3 is 16 amino acids long. Germline lookup yields CDR1 SGHTA and CDR2 FQGTGA. Trimming shortened V by 3 bases and J by 5 bases, and 17 bases separated the two germline ends. CDR3 sequence: CASSFYVQGADNEQFF. DNA for the CDR3: TGTGCCAGCAGCTTCTACGTACAGGGAGCGGACAATGAGCAGTTCTTC.

The rearrangement uses TRBV7-9 and TRBJ1-4; a weak D match, TRBD1 (5 bases). The CDR3 runs 16 residues. V was shortened by 3 bases and J by 5 bases, with 16 bases between the two germline ends. Germline loops: CDR1 SEHNR, CDR2 FQNEAQ (reference sequence). The CDR3 bases are TGTGCCAGCAGCTTTACCTCCGGGACCGAGAATGAAAAACTGTTTTTT. Encoded protein: CASSFTSGTENEKLFF.

The sample holds one count of this clonotype. The V gene is TRBV7-6, the J gene TRBJ2-2, with TRBD2 matching over 8 bases. The CDR3 runs to 17 residues. Trimming took 4 bases from V and 1 from J; bases not matched to a gene: 8. Germline CDR1 SGHVS, CDR2 FNYEAQ. CDR3 in DNA: TGTGCCAGCAGCTCCCAACTAGCGGAAGAGAACACCGGGGAGCTGTTTTTT. It is translated as CASSSQLAEENTGELFF.

This chain joins TRBV19 and TRBJ1-1; D unclear. CDR3 length equals 12 residues. V was shortened by 7 bases and J by 10 bases, with 16 bases between the two germline ends. CDR1 and CDR2 (germline): LNHDA, SQIVND (reference sequence). The CDR3, as DNA: TGTGCCAGTACTTCTGGGCAACGTGGAGCTTTCTTT. Translation: CASTSGQRGAFF. The full variable domain, in which reference TRBV19 and TRBJ1-1 provide the parts outside the CDR3, is DGGITQSPKYLFRKEGQNVTLSCEQNLNHDAMYWYRQDPGQGLRLIYYSQIVNDFQKGDIAEGYSVSREKKESFPLTVTSAQKNPTAFYLCASTSGQRGAFFGQGTRLTVV.

In nucleotides, the CDR3 is TGTGCCAGCAGTCGGGGGGCAATGGATGATGAAAAACTGTTTTTT. It is translated as CASSRGAMDDEKLFF. J is TRBJ1-4 and V is TRBV7-9; tentatively, D is TRBD1 (6 bases). Looked up from germline, CDR1 is SEHNR and CDR2 is FQNEAQ (reference sequence). V lost 6 bases, J lost 6 bases, and 17 bases lay in between. The CDR3 has 15 residues.

This clonotype was detected once. The chain combines TRBV29-1 with TRBJ2-7; D may be TRBD1 or TRBD2 (6 bases each). The V gene lost 4 bases and the J gene lost 1 base, with 14 bases spanning the gap. The germline CDR1 and CDR2 sequences are SQVTM and ANQGSEA. The CDR3 sequence is 14 residues long. CDR3 residues: CSVGSGATSYEQYF. CDR3 nucleotides: TGCAGCGTTGGGTCGGGGGCTACGTCCTACGAGCAGTACTTC.

The CDR3 is CASSYSADRGTNTGELFF. The CDR3 coding sequence is TGTGCCAGCAGTTACTCCGCCGACAGGGGCACGAACACCGGGGAGCTGTTTTTT. This chain joins TRBV6-5 and TRBJ2-2, with 8 nucleotides matching TRBD1. CDR1 MNHEY and CDR2 SVGAGI come from the germline V gene. J gave up 0 bases and V 0 bases, and 6 bases lay outside the gene matches. The CDR3 runs 18 residues.

The chain uses TRBV6-2 or TRBV6-3 and TRBJ2-7; TRBD1 matches at 7 bases. CDR3 length: 13 residues. V dropped 6 bases and J dropped 4; count of bases not matched to a gene: 6. Germline V gene sequence: CDR1 MNHEY, CDR2 SVGEGT. The CDR3 spells CASSSGGWYEQYF. The CDR3 DNA follows: TGTGCCAGCAGCTCAGGGGGATGGTACGAGCAGTACTTC.

This chain connects TRBV5-1 to TRBJ2-1; 11 bases line up with TRBD2. Germline loops: CDR1 SGHRS, CDR2 YFSETQ. Unmatched junction bases numbered 2, after V lost 5 bases and J lost 7 bases. This CDR3 comprises 13 residues. The CDR3 sequence: CASRLAGGNEQFF. CDR3 DNA sequence: TGCGCCAGCAGGCTAGCGGGAGGAAATGAGCAGTTCTTC.

The chain has TRBV7-3 and TRBJ1-1; D unclear. Germline V gene lookup returns CDR1 SGHTA and CDR2 FQGTGA. V lost 2 bases, J lost 5 bases, and 15 bases lay in between. CDR3 length: 15 amino acids. The CDR3 sequence: CASSLSLRAETEAFF. CDR3 DNA sequence: TGTGCCAGCAGCTTATCTCTTAGAGCGGAGACTGAAGCTTTCTTT.

The rearrangement links TRBV12-3 or TRBV12-4 to TRBJ1-1, with D possibly being TRBD1 (6 bases). This CDR3 comprises 15 residues. V lost 5 bases, J lost 5 bases, and 18 bases lay in between. CDR3 in amino acids: CASSPRGVGGTEAFF. For the CDR3, the DNA is TGTGCCAGCAGTCCCCGGGGAGTAGGGGGAACTGAAGCTTTCTTT.